The 30 T cell receptor beta chains in this list originate from one sample, sequenced in a study of T cells after yellow fever vaccination. MiXCR was run by TCRdb on the 5' RACE reads, yielding one entry per CDR3 protein. The sample lists under 550,000 distinct CDR3 sequences; 21% were seen once. This material consisted of PBMCs, taken approximately 20 days after the first yellow fever vaccination. Receptors were obtained from a man aged 18 to 29 who received the YFV17D yellow fever vaccine.

The chain links TRBV15 to TRBJ1-2; D might be TRBD1 (6 bases). In germline, CDR1 is LNHNV, CDR2 YYDKDF (reference sequence). V was clipped by 0 bases and J by 3 bases, with 17 bases between them. This CDR3 comprises 17 residues. The CDR3 sequence: CATSRDYGPGADYGYTF. In DNA form, the CDR3 reads TGTGCCACCAGCAGAGACTATGGGCCGGGGGCGGACTATGGCTACACCTTC. Complete variable domain (other parts from reference TRBV15 and TRBJ1-2): DAMVIQNPRYQVTQFGKPVTLSCSQTLNHNVMYWYQQKSSQAPKLLFHYYDKDFNNEADTPDNFQSRRPNTSFCFLDIRSPGLGDTAMYLCATSRDYGPGADYGYTFGSGTRLTVV.

Here the CDR3 DNA reads TGTGCCAGCAGCCCACTAGCGGGGGGCCGTGATACGCAGTATTTT. This gives the protein CASSPLAGGRDTQYF. V is TRBV5-4 and J is TRBJ2-3; TRBD2 aligns across 12 bases. This CDR3 comprises 15 residues. In germline, CDR1 is SGHNT, CDR2 YYREEE (reference sequence). The V and J ends lost 4 bases and 6 bases, in that order; junction bases with no gene match: 6. Supplemented by reference TRBV5-4 and TRBJ2-3, the full variable domain reads ETGVTQSPTHLIKTRGQQVTLRCSSQSGHNTVSWYQQALGQGPQFIFQYYREEENGRGNFPPRFSGLQFPNYSSELNVNALELDDSALYLCASSPLAGGRDTQYFGPGTRLTVL.

V usage is TRBV6-5 and J usage is TRBJ1-6; 7 nucleotides line up with TRBD1. The trim removed 2 bases at V and 7 bases at J, leaving 2 bases unmatched. The CDR3 contains 14 residues. Germline CDR1 reads MNHEY; CDR2 reads SVGAGI. This chain's CDR3 is CASSYPGQNSPLHF. The CDR3 DNA reads as TGTGCCAGCAGTTACCCGGGACAGAATTCACCCCTCCACTTT.

This clonotype was observed a few times. V usage is TRBV7-2 and J usage is TRBJ2-2; 7 nucleotides align to TRBD1. CDR1 SGHTA and CDR2 FQGNSA come from the germline V gene. The CDR3 length is 15 residues. Trimming removed 3 bases from V and 4 bases from J; junction bases left unmatched: 5. The CDR3 sequence: CASSFNRDSTGELFF. In nucleotides, the CDR3 is TGTGCCAGCAGCTTCAACCGGGACAGCACCGGGGAGCTGTTTTTT. The full variable domain, rest sourced from reference TRBV7-2 and TRBJ2-2, is GAGVSQSPSNKVTEKGKDVELRCDPISGHTALYWYRQSLGQGLEFLIYFQGNSAPDKSGLPSDRFSAERTGGSVSTLTIQRTQQEDSAVYLCASSFNRDSTGELFFGEGSRLTVL.

This chain uses TRBV11-2 with TRBJ2-4; D not certain. Trimming left V 4 bases short and J 3 bases short, with 7 bases between. The CDR3 has 13 residues. CDR1 and CDR2 (germline): SGHAT, FQNNGV. The CDR3 DNA reads TGTGCCAGCAGCTCGCCGTACAAAAACATTCAGTACTTC. Encoded protein: CASSSPYKNIQYF.

The J gene is TRBJ1-1, the V gene TRBV3-1; no definite D call. The V and J ends lost 10 bases and 1 base respectively, with 13 bases between them. The CDR3 consists of 13 residues. Germline V gene sequence: CDR1 LGHDT, CDR2 YNNKEL (reference sequence). The CDR3 spells CATQQWRNTEAFF. The CDR3 DNA sequence: TGTGCCACCCAGCAATGGAGGAACACTGAAGCTTTCTTT. Full variable domain (rest looked up from reference TRBV3-1 and TRBJ1-1): DTAVSQTPKYLVTQMGNDKSIKCEQNLGHDTMYWYKQDSKKFLKIMFSYNNKELIINETVPNRFSPKSPDKAHLNLHINSLELGDSAVYFCATQQWRNTEAFFGQGTRLTVV.

The chain carries TRBV10-3 and TRBJ1-5; tentative D call: TRBD1 (6 bases). CDR1 ENHRY and CDR2 SYGVKD come from the germline V gene. Trimming removed 5 bases from V and 9 bases from J, with 14 bases in between. This CDR3 contains 13 residues. DNA for the CDR3: TGTGCCATCAGTCCGACAGGCGAGGGGCCCCAGCATTTT. It translates to CAISPTGEGPQHF.

The chain couples TRBV28 to TRBJ1-2; 11 nucleotides align to TRBD1. V trimming: 5 bases; J trimming: 4 bases; junction bases outside the gene matches: 6. The CDR3 contains 15 residues. Looked up from germline, CDR1 is MDHEN and CDR2 is SYDVKM. The DNA for the CDR3 is TGTGCCAGCAGTCACCGGGACAGGGGGACCTATGGCTACACCTTC. Its translation is CASSHRDRGTYGYTF.

The chain recombines TRBV6-5 with TRBJ2-3, with 8 nucleotides matching TRBD2. The J segment lost 3 bases and the V segment lost 0 bases, leaving 5 bases of the junction unmatched. This CDR3 comprises 16 residues. Germline V lookup: CDR1 MNHEY, CDR2 SVGAGI. The CDR3, as DNA: TGTGCCAGCAGTTACTCGCTTAGCGGGACTACAGATACGCAGTATTTT. Encoded protein: CASSYSLSGTTDTQYF.

Of note for this clonotype: At one end, the junction sequence differs from germline, possibly due to a read error. This chain links TRBV9 with TRBJ1-1; a possible D gene is TRBD1 (5 bases). Germline-derived CDR1 and CDR2 are SGDLS and YYNGEE. The CDR3 is 13 residues long. CDR3 residues: CASSVRGATEAFF. CDR3 coding DNA: TGTGCCAGCAGCGTCCGTGGGGCCACTGAAGCCTTCTTT.

The V gene is TRBV29-1, the J gene TRBJ1-1, with D unclear. Trimming removed 1 base from V and 5 bases from J, with 5 bases in between. This CDR3 is built from 11 residues. CDR1 is SQVTM and CDR2 is ANQGSEA in the germline V gene. CDR3 residues: CSVEVGTEAFF. The CDR3 DNA sequence: TGCAGCGTTGAAGTAGGGACTGAAGCTTTCTTT.

This clonotype occurred a few times. The chain couples TRBV9 to TRBJ2-2, with D possibly being TRBD1 (5 bases). Trimming cost V 4 bases and J 4 bases, with 17 bases left between them. There are 16 residues in the CDR3. Per the germline V gene, CDR1 is SGDLS and CDR2 is YYNGEE. The CDR3: CASSFRRTLSTGELFF. As DNA, the CDR3 is TGTGCCAGCAGCTTCCGACGGACACTGTCCACCGGGGAGCTGTTTTTT. Filled out from reference TRBV9 and TRBJ2-2, the complete variable domain reads DSGVTQTPKHLITATGQRVTLRCSPRSGDLSVYWYQQSLDQGLQFLIQYYNGEERAKGNILERFSAQQFPDLHSELNLSSLELGDSALYFCASSFRRTLSTGELFFGEGSRLTVL.

The chain recombines TRBV5-1 with TRBJ2-5; D unresolved. Germline V gene lookup returns CDR1 SGHRS and CDR2 YFSETQ. The CDR3 runs 15 residues. V lost 0 bases and J lost 3, with 12 bases in between. The CDR3 loop reads CASSLARKREETQYF. In nucleotides, the CDR3 is TGCGCCAGCAGCTTGGCCAGGAAAAGGGAAGAGACCCAGTACTTC.

The chain couples TRBV13 to TRBJ2-3, with a possible D match to TRBD1 (7 bases). CDR3 length: 15 amino acids. V was trimmed by 5 bases and J by 6 bases, leaving 18 bases between them. Per the germline V gene, CDR1 is PRHDT and CDR2 is FYEKMQ (reference sequence). CDR3 DNA: TGTGCCAGCAGCCTACCCACAGGGGCGGGGGATACGCAGTATTTT. Translated: CASSLPTGAGDTQYF.

This clonotype was picked up many times. CDR3 residues: CASGGGLGIQYF. CDR3 coding DNA: TGTGCCAGTGGAGGGGGGCTGGGCATTCAGTACTTC. The V and J genes are TRBV19 and TRBJ2-4; the D call may be TRBD1 or TRBD2 (6 bases each). Germline lookup yields CDR1 LNHDA and CDR2 SQIVND (reference sequence). V shed 8 bases and J shed 9 bases, with 14 bases lying between them. The CDR3 contains 12 residues.

This clonotype was seen only a few times. The rearrangement uses TRBV9 and TRBJ2-7; no clear D. CDR1 and CDR2 (germline): SGDLS, YYNGEE. V lost 0 bases to trimming and J lost 0 bases, with 13 bases between them. This CDR3 is 16 amino acids long. The CDR3 DNA reads as TGTGCCAGCAGCGTAGGATCTTTGTGGGGCTCCTACGAGCAGTACTTC. Translating it yields CASSVGSLWGSYEQYF.

The chain carries TRBV5-1 and TRBJ2-1, with 12 nucleotides matching TRBD1. The CDR3 runs 18 residues. CDR1 is SGHRS, CDR2 YFSETQ, per germline. Trimming took 1 base from V and 5 from J; bases not matched to a gene: 10. The CDR3 coding sequence is TGCGCCAGCAGCTTGAGGCCCCCGGGACAGGGGGCGAACAATGAGCAGTTCTTC. The encoded protein is CASSLRPPGQGANNEQFF. The complete variable domain, with remaining parts taken from reference TRBV5-1 and TRBJ2-1, reads KAGVTQTPRYLIKTRGQQVTLSCSPISGHRSVSWYQQTPGQGLQFLFEYFSETQRNKGNFPGRFSGRQFSNSRSEMNVSTLELGDSALYLCASSLRPPGQGANNEQFFGPGTRLTVL.

The chain is built from TRBV4-1 and TRBJ2-2; 7 bases map to TRBD2. Germline V lookup: CDR1 MGHRA, CDR2 YSYEKL. The trim removed 2 bases at V and 2 bases at J, leaving 8 bases unmatched. This CDR3 contains 17 residues. The CDR3 reads CASSQLLAGLNTGELFF. Here the CDR3 DNA reads TGCGCCAGCAGCCAACTCTTAGCGGGCCTCAACACCGGGGAGCTGTTTTTT.

This rearrangement joins TRBV7-9 to TRBJ2-2, with unresolved D. The CDR3 covers 13 residues. Germline-derived CDR1 and CDR2 are SEHNR and FQNEAQ (reference sequence). V was cut by 5 bases and J by 5 bases, with 9 bases left in between. The CDR3 region has the DNA TGTGCCAGCAGCGGGTTGGGGACCGGGGAGCTGTTTTTT. It translates to CASSGLGTGELFF.

This clonotype was seen a handful of times. The rearrangement uses TRBV18 and TRBJ2-7; D is ambiguous. V was cut by 6 bases and J by 5 bases, with 8 bases left in between. CDR1 and CDR2 from the germline V gene are KGHSH and LQKENI. This CDR3 has 11 amino acids. CDR3: CASSPYNEQYV. The CDR3 DNA follows: TGTGCCAGCTCCCCATATAACGAGCAGTACGTC.

This clonotype has more than one count but fewer than ten. The gene calls are TRBV4-1 and TRBJ2-2; maybe TRBD1 (6 bases). The CDR3 has 16 amino acids. Trimming cost V 2 bases and J 3 bases, with 13 bases left between them. Germline CDR1 and CDR2: MGHRA and YSYEKL. In DNA, the CDR3 is TGCGCCAGCAGCCAACATGAAACAGGGTACACCGGGGAGCTGTTTTTT. This sequence encodes CASSQHETGYTGELFF.

This chain uses TRBV28 with TRBJ1-1, with D possibly being TRBD1 (6 bases). V was clipped by 7 bases and J by 5 bases, with 14 bases between them. The CDR3 runs to 13 residues. Germline V gene data show CDR1 as MDHEN and CDR2 as SYDVKM. For the CDR3, the DNA is TGTGCCAGCACAAATTCTGACAGGACTGAAGCTTTCTTT. This codes for CASTNSDRTEAFF.

This clonotype was recorded a few times. V is TRBV10-2 and J is TRBJ2-5; D is possibly TRBD1 or TRBD2 (5 bases each). CDR3 length: 18 amino acids. V gave up 7 bases and J gave up 0 bases, with 24 bases separating them. Germline values: CDR1 WSHSY, CDR2 SAAADI. This CDR3 is CASTPRDPTRPNQETQYF. CDR3 DNA sequence: TGCGCCAGCACCCCTCGGGACCCCACGCGACCCAACCAAGAGACCCAGTACTTC.

The J gene is TRBJ2-3, the V gene TRBV28; 12 bases fit TRBD2. Per the germline V gene, CDR1 is MDHEN and CDR2 is SYDVKM. This CDR3 is built from 20 residues. Trimming removed 5 bases from V and 0 bases from J; junction bases left unmatched: 15. DNA of the CDR3: TGTGCCAGCAGTGTCCAGGGCCTAGCGGGGGGGATAACTAGCACAGATACGCAGTATTTT. This translates into CASSVQGLAGGITSTDTQYF.

The CDR3 sequence: CASSSRKGGNEKLFF. The DNA of the CDR3 is TGTGCCAGCAGCTCCAGGAAGGGGGGAAATGAAAAACTGTTTTTT. The chain combines TRBV7-2 with TRBJ1-4; possible D gene TRBD1, 6 bases. Germline values: CDR1 SGHTA, CDR2 FQGNSA. The CDR3 is 15 residues long. Trimming removed 4 bases at V and 5 bases at J, with 14 bases between. The full variable domain, rest sourced from reference TRBV7-2 and TRBJ1-4, is GAGVSQSPSNKVTEKGKDVELRCDPISGHTALYWYRQSLGQGLEFLIYFQGNSAPDKSGLPSDRFSAERTGGSVSTLTIQRTQQEDSAVYLCASSSRKGGNEKLFFGSGTQLSVL.

The chain carries TRBV5-1 and TRBJ2-3, with 9 nucleotides matching TRBD1. The CDR3 is made up of 16 amino acids. The V gene's germline CDR1 is SGHRS and CDR2 YFSETQ. With 5 bases clipped from V and 3 bases from J, the junction kept 10 bases outside the gene matches. CDR3 protein: CASSLLPGQGTDTQYF. Here the CDR3 DNA reads TGCGCCAGCAGTCTACTCCCGGGACAGGGAACAGATACGCAGTATTTT.

This clonotype was observed a few times. The V gene is TRBV11-3, the J gene TRBJ2-1; D assignment may be TRBD1 or TRBD2 (6 bases each). The CDR3 loop spans 15 amino acids. V was cut by 5 bases and J by 4 bases, with 15 bases left in between. Germline loops: CDR1 SGHNT, CDR2 YENEEA. The CDR3 loop reads CASSDLGGIYNEQFF. In nucleotides, the CDR3 is TGTGCCAGCAGCGACCTAGGGGGGATTTACAATGAGCAGTTCTTC.

This clonotype came up a few times. The chain couples TRBV15 to TRBJ2-3; 7 positions match TRBD2. CDR3 length: 15 residues. Germline loops: CDR1 LNHNV, CDR2 YYDKDF (reference sequence). V trimming: 3 bases; J trimming: 2 bases; junction bases outside the gene matches: 5. The CDR3: CATSRRGIITDTQYF. The CDR3 nucleotides are TGTGCCACCAGCAGGCGGGGGATCATCACAGATACGCAGTATTTT.

The chain uses TRBV5-1 and TRBJ2-1; unclear D gene. The V and J ends lost 5 bases and 0 bases respectively, with 15 bases between them. CDR3 length: 16 amino acids. Looked up from germline, CDR1 is SGHRS and CDR2 is YFSETQ. The CDR3 DNA reads as TGCGCCAGCAGGCCCACGACAAGTAGCTCCTACAATGAGCAGTTCTTC. Amino acids: CASRPTTSSSYNEQFF.

This clonotype was counted only a few times. V gene TRBV10-3 combines with J gene TRBJ2-5; D gene unclear. The germline CDR1 and CDR2 sequences are ENHRY and SYGVKD. The CDR3 contains 13 residues. V lost 3 bases and J lost 2, with 7 bases in between. The CDR3 region is CAISETNQETQYF. The DNA for the CDR3 is TGTGCCATCAGTGAAACTAATCAAGAGACCCAGTACTTC.